Below, one T cell receptor (beta chain) is given with its context. Its antigen is undetermined. This may come from a read error, since a much larger clone is one base off. Arm-PCR of CDR3 regions and iRepertoire HTBI primers were used to build TCR beta libraries. In the study's own analysis: Identification yielded some 60 TRBV and over eleven TRBJ segments across samples. TCRdb re-called the multiplex PCR reads through MiXCR, storing one row per CDR3 protein. TCRdb, not the original authors, processed these V and J calls. In the table there are a few hundred thousand distinct CDR3 sequences, roughly 22% of which are singletons. These data are taken from a study of regulatory T cells in long-lasting Graves disease. Overall study findings and caveats: Relative to newly diagnosed Graves' patients, persistent ones had lower TCR diversity. Patients with persistent disease showed a bias toward TRBV28, TRBJ1-2 and TRBJ2-5.

Germline CDR1 and CDR2: SGHTA and FQGNSA. The CDR3 extends over 17 amino acids. V shed 5 bases and J 4 bases; nucleotides not matched to a gene: 15. Time point of the sample: persistent/refractory GD, antithyroid drugs over 5 years with positive TRAb. The TCR library was prepared using RNA isolated from PBMCs. Nine milliliters of peripheral blood went into EDTA tubes. The chain recombines TRBV7-2 with TRBJ2-7; the match to TRBD2 covers 9 bases. This specimen was peripheral blood mononuclear cells (PBMCs), taken when the disease was refractory, from a patient treated with antithyroid drugs. The sequence was collected from a female donor with Graves disease. Here the CDR3 reads CASSPLSGRILDYEQYF. The CDR3 DNA reads as TGTGCCAGCAGCCCCTTAAGCGGGAGGATCCTCGATTACGAGCAGTACTTC.